The sequence of this T cell receptor (beta chain) was determined in a study of shared clonotypes between healthy human individuals. Assay: immunoSEQ multiplex PCR; the TCRdb copy retains only in-frame clones and omits some. The repertoire includes roughly 700,000 clones, roughly 70% of them detected once, and 1.5% to 2% sits in the top ten. Trimming at V came to 8 bases and at J to 8 bases, leaving 11 bases not matched to a gene. In germline, CDR1 is SGHDN, CDR2 FVKESK. The CDR3 has 15 residues. The chain is built from TRBV14 and TRBJ2-1; 11 bases are shared with TRBD2. The TCR originated in a woman between 25 and 40 years old in good health. Sequenced: memory CD4+ T cells sorted from blood. Subset indicated: CD45RA-negative fraction. This CDR3 reads CASAIGLAGVHEQFF. The DNA of the CDR3 is TGTGCCAGCGCCATAGGACTAGCGGGTGTCCATGAGCAGTTCTTC.